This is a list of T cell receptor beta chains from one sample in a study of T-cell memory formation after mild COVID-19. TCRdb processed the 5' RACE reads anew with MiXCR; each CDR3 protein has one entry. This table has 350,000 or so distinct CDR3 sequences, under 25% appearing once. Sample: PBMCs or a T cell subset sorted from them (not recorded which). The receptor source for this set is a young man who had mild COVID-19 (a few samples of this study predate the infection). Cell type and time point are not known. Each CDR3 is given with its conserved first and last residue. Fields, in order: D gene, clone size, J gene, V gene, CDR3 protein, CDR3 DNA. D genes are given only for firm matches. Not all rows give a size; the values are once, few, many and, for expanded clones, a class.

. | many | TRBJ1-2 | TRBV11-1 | CASSSLRDTNYGYTF | TGTGCCAGCAGCTCCCTCAGGGACACTAACTATGGCTACACCTTC
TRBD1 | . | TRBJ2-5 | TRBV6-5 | CASSYQGAAYQETQYF | TGTGCCAGCAGTTACCAGGGGGCGGCTTACCAAGAGACCCAGTACTTC
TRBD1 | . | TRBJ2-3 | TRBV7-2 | CASSLTGDSTDTQYF | TGTGCCAGCAGCTTAACAGGGGATAGCACAGATACGCAGTATTTT
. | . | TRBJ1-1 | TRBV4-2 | CASSQGAEEAFF | TGTGCCAGCAGCCAAGGGGCAGAGGAAGCTTTCTTT
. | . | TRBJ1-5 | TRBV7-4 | CASSPRQALSNQPQHF | TGTGCCAGCAGCCCGAGACAGGCATTGAGCAATCAGCCCCAGCATTTT
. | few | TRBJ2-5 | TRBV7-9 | CASSLPQGRETQYF | TGTGCCAGCAGCCTTCCACAGGGGAGGGAGACCCAGTACTTC
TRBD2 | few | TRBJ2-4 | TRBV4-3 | CASSQSLAGGKNIQYF | TGCGCCAGCAGCCAGTCACTAGCGGGGGGCAAAAACATTCAGTACTTC
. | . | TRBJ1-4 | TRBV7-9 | CASSFRASGEKLFF | TGTGCCAGCAGCTTCAGGGCGTCGGGTGAAAAACTGTTTTTT
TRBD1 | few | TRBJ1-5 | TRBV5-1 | CASSPGQINQPQHF | TGCGCCAGCAGCCCGGGACAGATCAATCAGCCCCAGCATTTT
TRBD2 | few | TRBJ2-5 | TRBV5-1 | CASSFRQVAGALQETQYF | TGCGCCAGCAGCTTCCGGCAAGTAGCGGGGGCCCTTCAAGAGACCCAGTACTTC
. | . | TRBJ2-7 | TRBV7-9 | CASSFGLGEQYF | TGTGCCAGCAGTTTTGGATTGGGTGAGCAGTACTTC
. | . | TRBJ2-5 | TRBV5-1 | CASRDWIQETQYF | TGCGCCAGCAGAGACTGGATCCAAGAGACCCAGTACTTC
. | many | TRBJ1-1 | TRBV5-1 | CASSLGPTNTEAFF | TGCGCCAGCAGCCTGGGACCTACAAACACTGAAGCTTTCTTT
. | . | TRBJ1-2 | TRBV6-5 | CATTGAGIYGYTF | TGTGCCACCACTGGGGCCGGAATCTATGGCTACACCTTC
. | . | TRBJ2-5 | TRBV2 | CASSEFQETQYF | TGTGCCAGCAGTGAATTCCAAGAGACCCAGTACTTC
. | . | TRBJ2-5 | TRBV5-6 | CASSFGAKGTQYF | TGTGCCAGCAGCTTCGGCGCCAAAGGGACCCAGTACTTC
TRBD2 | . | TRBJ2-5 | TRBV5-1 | CAVRKRGGGQETQYF | TGCGCCGTAAGGAAGCGGGGGGGCGGACAAGAGACCCAGTACTTC
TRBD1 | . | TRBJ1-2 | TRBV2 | CASRVDRGPGYTF | TGTGCCAGCAGGGTGGACAGGGGGCCGGGCTACACCTTC
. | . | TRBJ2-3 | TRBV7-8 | CASSRDPILADTQYF | TGTGCCAGCAGCCGGGACCCTATTCTGGCAGATACGCAGTATTTT
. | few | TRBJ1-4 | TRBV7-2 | CASSFQNEKLFF | TGTGCCAGCAGCTTCCAAAATGAAAAACTGTTTTTT
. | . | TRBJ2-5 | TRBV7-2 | CASSLVGLMGSQYF | TGTGCCAGCAGCTTAGTGGGGCTGATGGGGTCCCAGTACTTC
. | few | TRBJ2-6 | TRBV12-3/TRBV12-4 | CASRRTPSGANVLTF | TGTGCCAGCCGGCGGACCCCCTCTGGGGCCAACGTCCTGACTTTC
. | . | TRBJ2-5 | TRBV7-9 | CASTPEQAQETQYF | TGTGCCAGCACCCCCGAACAGGCCCAAGAGACCCAGTACTTC
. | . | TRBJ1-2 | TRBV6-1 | CASSPLGHQGYTF | TGTGCCAGCAGCCCACTCGGCCACCAGGGCTACACCTTC
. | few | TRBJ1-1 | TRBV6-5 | CASSYSAGDAEAFF | TGTGCCAGCAGTTACTCGGCGGGCGACGCTGAAGCTTTCTTT
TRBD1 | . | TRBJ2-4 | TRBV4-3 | CASSQDQGQRQYF | TGCGCCAGCAGCCAAGATCAGGGACAGAGGCAGTACTTC
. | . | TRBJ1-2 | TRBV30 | CAGGPYGYTF | TGTGCGGGGGGACCCTATGGCTACACCTTC
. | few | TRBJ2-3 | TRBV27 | CASSLRQGRTDTQYF | TGTGCCAGCAGTTTACGTCAGGGAAGAACAGATACGCAGTATTTT
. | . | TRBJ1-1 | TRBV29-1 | CSVVSAMNTEAFF | TGCAGCGTTGTATCGGCGATGAACACTGAAGCTTTCTTT
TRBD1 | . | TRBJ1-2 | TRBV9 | CASSVRGQGWGNYGYTF | TGTGCCAGCAGCGTAAGGGGACAGGGTTGGGGGAACTATGGCTACACCTTC
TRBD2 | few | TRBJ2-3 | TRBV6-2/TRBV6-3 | CASSYGAASGWTDTQYF | TGTGCCAGCAGTTACGGGGCGGCTAGCGGGTGGACAGATACGCAGTATTTT
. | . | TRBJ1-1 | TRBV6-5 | CASSIANTAGTEAFF | TGTGCCAGCTCAATCGCGAACACCGCCGGGACTGAAGCTTTCTTT
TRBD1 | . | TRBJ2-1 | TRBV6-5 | CASSYPDRVDEQFF | TGTGCCAGCAGTTATCCGGACAGGGTTGATGAGCAGTTCTTC
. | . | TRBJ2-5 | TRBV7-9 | CASHTGNQETQYF | TGTGCCAGTCATACAGGGAACCAAGAGACCCAGTACTTC
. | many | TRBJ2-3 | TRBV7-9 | CASTIAGATDTQYF | TGTGCCAGCACGATCGCGGGGGCTACAGATACGCAGTATTTT
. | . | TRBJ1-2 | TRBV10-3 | CAISVATNRNYGYTF | TGTGCCATCAGTGTAGCGACAAATCGTAACTATGGCTACACCTTC
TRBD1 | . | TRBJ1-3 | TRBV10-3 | CAIRQGLGSGNTIYF | TGTGCCATAAGACAGGGTCTCGGCTCTGGAAACACCATATATTTT